The 18 T cell receptor beta chains listed next were all sequenced from one sample in a study of T-cell memory formation after mild COVID-19. TCRdb reanalysed the 5' RACE reads using MiXCR and keeps one entry per CDR3 protein. The sample holds 150,000 or so distinct CDR3 sequences, about 14% seen once. Source material: PBMCs or a T cell subset sorted from them (not recorded which). The receptors stem from an adult woman who had mild COVID-19 (a few samples of this study predate the infection). Cell type and time point are not known.

The genes are TRBV7-2 and TRBJ2-3; tentatively, D is TRBD2 (6 bases). V was pared by 0 bases and J by 5 bases, with 21 bases between. Germline CDR1 reads SGHTA; CDR2 reads FQGNSA. The CDR3 loop spans 18 amino acids. CDR3 sequence reads: CASSLASAGSVLGDTQYF. The DNA of the CDR3 is TGTGCCAGCAGCTTAGCGTCTGCGGGATCTGTGTTGGGAGATACGCAGTATTTT. The full variable domain, with the rest looked up from reference TRBV7-2 and TRBJ2-3, is GAGVSQSPSNKVTEKGKDVELRCDPISGHTALYWYRQSLGQGLEFLIYFQGNSAPDKSGLPSDRFSAERTGGSVSTLTIQRTQQEDSAVYLCASSLASAGSVLGDTQYFGPGTRLTVL.

This clonotype has a handful of counts. As DNA, the CDR3 is TGTGCCACCAAGTTCTCCATTGAGGGTACCGGGGAGCTGTTTTTT. Encoded protein: CATKFSIEGTGELFF. The chain uses TRBV15 and TRBJ2-2; D may be TRBD2 (5 bases). The germline V gene encodes CDR1 LNHNV and CDR2 YYDKDF (reference sequence). The V end lost 7 bases, the J end lost 5 bases, and 17 bases lay between the germline ends. The CDR3 consists of 15 residues.

The sample holds a few counts of this clonotype. The V and J genes are TRBV7-2 and TRBJ2-1; no clear D gene. Germline V gene data show CDR1 as SGHTA and CDR2 as FQGNSA. The CDR3 covers 14 residues. V was clipped by 4 bases and J by 7 bases, with 14 bases between them. The CDR3 is CASSSDPSTNEQFF. In DNA form, the CDR3 reads TGTGCCAGCAGCTCAGATCCCTCCACTAATGAGCAGTTCTTC.

This clonotype came up a few times. The rearrangement uses TRBV24-1 and TRBJ2-6; maybe TRBD2 (6 bases). V was shortened by 5 bases and J by 0 bases, with 13 bases between the two germline ends. The CDR3 extends over 17 amino acids. Germline V CDR1 and CDR2: KGHDR, SFDVKD. The CDR3 DNA sequence: TGTGCCACCAGTGCCCCCGCGGGGTACTCTGGGGCCAACGTCCTGACTTTC. Its protein product is CATSAPAGYSGANVLTF.

The genes are TRBV12-3 or TRBV12-4 and TRBJ2-7; TRBD1 matches 9 bases. V was pared by 5 bases and J by 7 bases, with 9 bases of the junction left unmatched. The CDR3 has 14 residues. CDR3 in amino acids: CASSLGQGMVEQYF. CDR3 DNA sequence: TGTGCCAGCAGTCTCGGACAGGGGATGGTAGAGCAGTACTTC.

This clonotype was observed a handful of times. This chain connects TRBV7-9 to TRBJ2-5; TRBD1 aligns across 9 bases. With 4 bases clipped from V and 4 bases from J, the junction kept 7 bases outside the gene matches. The germline V gene has CDR1 SEHNR and CDR2 FQNEAQ (reference sequence). The CDR3 contains 15 residues. CDR3 DNA: TGTGCCAGCAGCTCCCAGACAGGGGGTCCAGAGACCCAGTACTTC. Its protein is CASSSQTGGPETQYF.

The CDR3 is CASNWQSCPNYEQYF. DNA for the CDR3: TGTGCCAGCAATTGGCAGAGCTGCCCGAACTACGAGCAGTACTTC. This rearrangement joins TRBV21-1 to TRBJ2-7. TRBV21-1 has pseudogene status. The CDR3 loop spans 15 amino acids.

This clonotype was observed a few times. This chain connects TRBV29-1 to TRBJ1-3; TRBD1 is a possible D gene (5 bases). The CDR3 has 14 residues. Germline loops: CDR1 SQVTM, CDR2 ANQGSEA. V was pared by 3 bases and J by 0 bases, with 9 bases between. Written as DNA, the CDR3 is TGCAGCGTTGAGACGGACATCTCTGGAAACACCATATATTTT. Its protein is CSVETDISGNTIYF.

This clonotype was seen at least ten times. The chain recombines TRBV12-3 or TRBV12-4 with TRBJ2-2; D not resolved. The CDR3 has 14 amino acids. Trimming removed 6 bases from V and 4 bases from J, with 12 bases in between. Here the CDR3 reads CASSPLLTTGELFF. DNA for the CDR3: TGTGCCAGCAGCCCCTTATTGACCACCGGGGAGCTGTTTTTT.

This clonotype turned up a few times. V gene TRBV24-1 combines with J gene TRBJ2-1; D is unresolved. The germline V gene encodes CDR1 KGHDR and CDR2 SFDVKD. V lost 4 bases to trimming and J lost 10 bases, with 13 bases between them. The CDR3 runs 13 residues. DNA of the CDR3: TGTGCCACCAGTGACTCTATACGTCCCGAGCAGTTCTTC. It codes for CATSDSIRPEQFF.

The count of this clonotype is one. The chain joins TRBV11-1 to TRBJ1-4, with 7 bases fitting TRBD1. After removal of 5 bases from V and 7 bases from J, the junction contained 4 bases not matched to a gene. This CDR3 is built from 13 residues. Germline V gives CDR1 SGHAT, CDR2 FQDESV (reference sequence). The CDR3 spells CASSGRGPEKLFF. The CDR3, as DNA: TGTGCCAGCAGCGGAAGGGGGCCTGAAAAACTGTTTTTT. Full variable domain (remainder filled in from reference TRBV11-1 and TRBJ1-4): EAEVAQSPRYKITEKSQAVAFWCDPISGHATLYWYRQILGQGPELLVQFQDESVVDDSQLPKDRFSAERLKGVDSTLKIQPAELGDSAMYLCASSGRGPEKLFFGSGTQLSVL.

There are a few counts of this clonotype. The chain carries TRBV30 and TRBJ2-7, with 7 bases lining up with TRBD1. This CDR3 has 14 amino acids. Trimming at V came to 5 bases and at J to 2 bases, leaving 9 bases not matched to a gene. From germline, CDR1 is GTSNPN and CDR2 SVGIG (reference sequence). This CDR3 is CAWGKTGSPYEQYF. The CDR3 bases are TGTGCCTGGGGGAAGACAGGGAGTCCCTACGAGCAGTACTTC.

This clonotype was counted only a few times. The chain is built from TRBV5-1 and TRBJ2-1; 15 bases map to TRBD2. This CDR3 is 19 amino acids long. The germline CDR1 and CDR2 sequences are SGHRS and YFSETQ. With V trimmed by 4 bases and J by 2 bases, 10 bases remained unmatched. The CDR3 DNA follows: TGCGCCAGCAGCCCCACTGGGACTAGCGGGGGGAAAACCTACAATGAGCAGTTCTTC. Amino acids: CASSPTGTSGGKTYNEQFF.

A few counts support this clonotype. This chain uses TRBV24-1 with TRBJ1-2; D gene uncertain. CDR1 is KGHDR and CDR2 is SFDVKD in the germline V gene. This CDR3 comprises 16 residues. With 2 bases removed from V and 0 bases from J, the gap between germline ends came to 12 bases. The CDR3 coding sequence is TGTGCCACCAGTGATTCAAAGACCTCGGCTAACTATGGCTACACCTTC. It is translated as CATSDSKTSANYGYTF.

This clonotype was observed a handful of times. V and J are TRBV29-1 and TRBJ1-6, with D perhaps TRBD1 (6 bases). CDR3 length: 13 amino acids. Germline V gene data show CDR1 as SQVTM and CDR2 as ANQGSEA. V was clipped by 4 bases and J by 10 bases, with 14 bases between them. The CDR3 protein is CSVARQEGSPLHF. CDR3 DNA: TGCAGCGTTGCCCGACAGGAAGGCTCACCCCTCCACTTT.

This sequence joins TRBV12-3 or TRBV12-4 and TRBJ2-5; D possibly corresponds to TRBD2 (6 bases). The length of the CDR3 is 13 residues. The V gene lost 8 bases and the J gene lost 2 bases, with 12 bases spanning the gap. The CDR3 loop is CASSRGYQETQYF. CDR3 nucleotides: TGTGCCAGCTCGCGGGGATATCAAGAGACCCAGTACTTC.

This clonotype was detected ten times or more. The chain couples TRBV5-1 to TRBJ2-3; D is unclear. Germline CDR1 is SGHRS and CDR2 is YFSETQ. This CDR3 comprises 13 residues. V lost 0 bases to trimming and J lost 2 bases, with 4 bases between them. The CDR3 DNA is TGCGCCAGCAGCTTGGGCTCCACAGATACGCAGTATTTT. Translation: CASSLGSTDTQYF.

The chain couples TRBV20-1 to TRBJ2-3; no definite D call. The ends were cut back, 7 bases at V and 0 bases at J, with 11 bases in the middle. Germline V CDR1 and CDR2: DFQATT, SNEGSKA (reference sequence). CDR3 length equals 13 residues. The CDR3 bases are TGCAGTGGGTGGCAGACTAGCACAGATACGCAGTATTTT. Its protein product is CSGWQTSTDTQYF.